This T cell receptor (beta chain) was sequenced for a study of shared clonotypes between healthy human individuals. CDR1 is MNHNS and CDR2 is SASEGT in the germline V gene. CDR3 length: 15 amino acids. V lost 2 bases, J lost 4 bases, and 13 bases lay in between. Profiled with immunoSEQ multiplex PCR; TCRdb holds only in-frame clones, not every one. The sample has under 2.5 million clones, under 95% seen once. The chain joins TRBV6-1 to TRBJ2-3; a possible D gene is TRBD2 (5 bases). Sequencing input: naive CD4+ T cells from PBMCs. The subset was: CD45RA+ positively selected. The source of this sequence is a man aged 18 to 29 in good health. Some clones in this sample may be carry-over from other donors' samples. DNA for the CDR3: TGTGCCAGCAGTGAAATTCCCGCGGGCGCAGATACGCAGTATTTT. This translates into CASSEIPAGADTQYF.